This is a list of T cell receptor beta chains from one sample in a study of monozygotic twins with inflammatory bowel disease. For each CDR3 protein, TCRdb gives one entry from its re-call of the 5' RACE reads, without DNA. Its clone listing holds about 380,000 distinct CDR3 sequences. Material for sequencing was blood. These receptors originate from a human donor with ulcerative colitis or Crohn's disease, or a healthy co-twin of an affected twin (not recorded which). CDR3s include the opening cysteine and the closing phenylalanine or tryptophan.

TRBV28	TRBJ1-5	CASSLGRVNQPQHF
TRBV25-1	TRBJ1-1	CASSVPGQGEAFF
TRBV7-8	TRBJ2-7	CASSLASEGRMEQYF
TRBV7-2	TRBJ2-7	CASTIIAGGSYEQYF
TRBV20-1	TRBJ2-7	CCAPGQGGYEQYF
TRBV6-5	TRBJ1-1	CASSYGQGTEAFF
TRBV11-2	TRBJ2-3	CASSLFRRGTDTQYF
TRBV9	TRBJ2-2	CASSVLLAGTGELFF
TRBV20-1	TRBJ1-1	CSARENVQAMNTEAFF
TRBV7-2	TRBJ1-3	CASSFDSRSGNTIYF
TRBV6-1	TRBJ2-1	CASSPAGARGEQFF
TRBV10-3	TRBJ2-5	CAISPGGSQETQYF
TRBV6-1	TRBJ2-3	CASSNQNRETQYF
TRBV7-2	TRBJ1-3	CASSLDRLGNTIYF
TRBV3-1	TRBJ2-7	CASSYQGDEQYF
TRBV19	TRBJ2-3	CASSIGGWADTQYF
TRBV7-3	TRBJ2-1	CASSIGGGGYEQFF
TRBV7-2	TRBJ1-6	CASSSGSRGNSPLHF
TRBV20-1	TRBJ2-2	CSARDIGGVANTGELFF
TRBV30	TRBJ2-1	CAWSVPGLAGGYNEQFF
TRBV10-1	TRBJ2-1	CASSGVGSYNEQFF
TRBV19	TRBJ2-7	CASRSPGQGLDEQYF
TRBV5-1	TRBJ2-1	CASNPGFSYNEQFF
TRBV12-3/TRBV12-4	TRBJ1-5	CASSLGGPQHF
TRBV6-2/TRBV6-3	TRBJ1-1	CASSYWGNTEAFF
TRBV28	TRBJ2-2	CASISLTGELFF
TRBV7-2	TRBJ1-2	CASSLAWTGGYRF
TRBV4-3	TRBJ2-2	CASRPGGNTGELFF
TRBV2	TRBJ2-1	CASSWGQGSYNEQFF
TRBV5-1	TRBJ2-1	CASSRTYIEQFF
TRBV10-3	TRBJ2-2	CAISGRTANTGELFF
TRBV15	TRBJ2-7	CATSRETGYSYEQYF
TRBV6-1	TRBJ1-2	CASSPPLARGDGYTF
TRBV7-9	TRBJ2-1	CASSLATGVNNEQFF
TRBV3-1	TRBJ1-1	CASSPTAAAPTEAFF
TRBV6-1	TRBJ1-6	CASSRSRTGASPLHF
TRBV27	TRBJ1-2	CASSLSRRGRLAYGYTF
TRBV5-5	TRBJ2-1	CASSLMGDYYNEQFF